This T cell receptor (beta chain) was retrieved from a study of blood T cell repertoires in COVID-19 (TCRdb year 2020). About the full investigation: Samples from collaborators originated in the United States, Italy and Spain and spanned both the acute and convalescent phases of COVID-19. Subjects who had been exposed to COVID-19, were actively infected with it, or had recovered from it provided the deeply sampled blood TCRbeta repertoires that made up the dataset. Where available, HLA class I and class II types were obtained from metadata supplied by the sample provider rather than from assay-based typing. Nearly every sample came with metadata listing a de-identified subject ID, COVID-19 status, age in years and sex. The samples were drawn from the first 160 participants of the ongoing ImmuneRACE study and from over a thousand subjects provided by 6 global collaborators. The material from the prospective study consisted of cDNA or gDNA derived from T cells, B-cell-depleted T cells, or PBMCs. The repertoires were released in a freely available public database meant as a resource for research on the immune response to SARS-CoV-2.

TCRbeta CDR3 regions were amplified from genomic DNA using the immunoSEQ Assay, a bias-controlled multiplex PCR. Under the source paper's analysis protocol: Nucleated cell counts per sample were estimated from amplification of reference gene primers within the assay. Sequence reads were collapsed and filtered to measure the absolute abundance of every unique TCRbeta CDR3 rearrangement. For each sample, productive Simpson clonality was calculated by taking the square root of Simpson's diversity index across productive rearrangements. TCRdb carries this immuneACCESS record with in-frame sequences only. Its versions omit some clonotypes, under half of them owing to an unresolved V gene in the studies checked, with the rest unexplained. From that table come the V and J calls and clone size; the DNA was used to work out D and trimming. For this sample there are about 130,000 clones; roughly 89% appear just once. 2.5% to 3% of the sample is in the top ten clones.

Collaborating institutions collected whole blood in K2EDTA tubes following their own protocols. For TCRbeta analysis, collaborator samples were shipped as frozen whole blood, as isolated PBMCs, or as DNA extracted from either sample type. This clone was counted a single time. There is no known antigen for this receptor. Base qualities are not provided; no much larger clone lies one nucleotide away. Overall study results and their limits: The quantity of clinical and demographic metadata differed by source and by participant and was supplied without curation.

CDR1 and CDR2 are drawn from the germline V gene: MNHEY, SVGEGT. The CDR3 goes from the cysteine to the phenylalanine over 15 residues. The read is trimmed to its CDR3 DNA, 45 bases read in frame from base 1. V loses 5 bases at its end and J loses 7 bases; junction bases beyond the gene matches: 9. The rearranged segments are TRBV6-2 or TRBV6-3 and TRBJ1-4; TRBD1 agrees with 8 junctional bases. The specimen sequenced was peripheral blood. This sequence was found in a man aged 55 to 69 with active or convalescent COVID-19. The CDR3 reads as follows: CASSPQRDRIEKLFF. The nucleotide sequence is given as TGTGCCAGCAGTCCCCAGCGGGACAGGATTGAAAAACTGTTTTTT.